The 19 T cell receptor beta chains listed next were all sequenced from one sample in a study of T cells after yellow fever vaccination. Using its own MiXCR run on the 5' RACE reads, TCRdb lists one record per CDR3 protein. The table shows approximately 340,000 distinct CDR3 sequences, with roughly 9.4% occurring only once. This specimen was PBMCs, taken on the day of the first yellow fever vaccination. The receptors were gathered from a man aged 18 to 29 who received the YFV17D yellow fever vaccine.

This clonotype has a handful of counts. This rearrangement joins TRBV18 to TRBJ2-7; 7 nucleotides match TRBD2. The germline V gene encodes CDR1 KGHSH and CDR2 LQKENI. The CDR3 contains 14 residues. Trimming cost V 5 bases and J 5 bases; bases outside gene matches: 9. CDR3 DNA sequence: TGTGCCAGCTCAACCCTTGGGAGGGGACACGAGCAGTACTTC. It codes for CASSTLGRGHEQYF.

This clonotype was detected a few times. The J gene is TRBJ2-1, the V gene TRBV6-2 or TRBV6-3; possibly TRBD1 or TRBD2 for D (5 bases each). V lost 6 bases, J lost 7 bases, and 13 bases lay in between. CDR3 length equals 13 residues. CDR1 and CDR2 (germline): MNHEY, SVGEGT. The CDR3 DNA sequence: TGTGCCAGCAGGTGGGACGATTGGAATGAGCAGTTCTTC. Translated, it gives CASRWDDWNEQFF.

This sequence joins TRBV6-1 and TRBJ1-5; maybe TRBD1 (6 bases). V was clipped by 8 bases and J by 5 bases, with 13 bases between them. The germline V gene has CDR1 MNHNS and CDR2 SASEGT. The CDR3 runs 13 residues. The CDR3 sequence: CASGTRSDQPQHF. The CDR3 nucleotides read TGTGCCAGCGGGACACGATCGGATCAGCCCCAGCATTTT.

This clonotype was seen only a few times. This chain joins TRBV4-3 and TRBJ2-7, with 7 nucleotides matching TRBD1. Germline-derived CDR1 and CDR2 are LGHNA and YSLEER. The length of the CDR3 is 13 residues. Germline trimming cut 4 bases from V and 4 bases from J; bases unmatched to any gene: 4. The CDR3 protein is CASSPSTGYEQYF. CDR3 nucleotide sequence: TGCGCCAGCAGCCCCTCGACAGGGTACGAGCAGTACTTC.

The CDR3 DNA follows: TGTGCCAGCAGTTACTTACCGCCCGGGGGGGTAGTTACAGATACGCAGTATTTT. This translates into CASSYLPPGGVVTDTQYF. The chain couples TRBV6-5 to TRBJ2-3; 8 bases fit TRBD2. This CDR3 is built from 18 residues. Germline CDR1 and CDR2: MNHEY and SVGAGI. After removal of 1 base from V and 3 bases from J, the junction contained 12 bases not matched to a gene.

This clonotype was found a few times. V is TRBV7-2 and J is TRBJ1-1; a weak D match, TRBD1 (6 bases). The germline V and J ends were trimmed by 5 bases and 2 bases, with 18 bases remaining between them. The CDR3 runs 16 residues. Per the germline V gene, CDR1 is SGHTA and CDR2 is FQGNSA. The CDR3 region has the DNA TGTGCCAGCAGCCGATTCACAGGGTTAACTAACACTGAAGCTTTCTTT. Amino acids: CASSRFTGLTNTEAFF.

This clonotype was counted only a few times. This chain uses TRBV7-9 with TRBJ2-5; TRBD1 agrees at 9 bases. Germline CDR1 and CDR2: SEHNR and FQNEAQ (reference sequence). V lost 4 bases, J lost 5 bases, and 5 bases stayed unmatched. The CDR3 totals 14 residues. CDR3 sequence (DNA): TGTGCCAGCAGCTGGGGACAGGGTGAGGAGACCCAGTACTTC. This encodes CASSWGQGEETQYF.

This clonotype came up a few times. This chain connects TRBV7-9 to TRBJ1-2; no clear D. The ends were cut back, 1 base at V and 2 bases at J, with 11 bases in the middle. The germline gives CDR1 SEHNR, CDR2 FQNEAQ (reference sequence). The CDR3 is 15 residues long. CDR3 sequence (DNA): TGTGCCAGCAGCTTAGGCGCAGGCCGGAACTATGGCTACACCTTC. Translation gives CASSLGAGRNYGYTF.

In its sample, this clonotype was seen a few times. V and J are TRBV5-6 and TRBJ2-2; 11 nucleotides align to TRBD2. V shed 6 bases, J shed 4 bases, and the junction held 5 bases outside the gene matches. From germline, CDR1 is SGHDT and CDR2 YYEEEE. The CDR3 runs 15 residues. The CDR3 protein is CASNRGLAVTGELFF. For the CDR3, the DNA is TGTGCCAGCAATCGGGGACTAGCGGTCACCGGGGAGCTGTTTTTT.

The V gene is TRBV5-1, the J gene TRBJ1-1; 9 bases fit TRBD1. The germline CDR1 and CDR2 sequences are SGHRS and YFSETQ. The junction had 7 bases not matched to a gene; V was cut back by 4 bases and J by 6 bases. This CDR3 contains 14 residues. DNA for the CDR3: TGCGCCAGCAGCGCACAGGGGGCGATAGCTGAAGCTTTCTTT. The encoded protein is CASSAQGAIAEAFF.

This clonotype has just a few counts. The rearrangement links TRBV20-1 to TRBJ1-4; 9 nucleotides agree with TRBD1. From germline, CDR1 is DFQATT and CDR2 SNEGSKA (reference sequence). V was clipped by 6 bases and J by 6 bases; unmatched bases: 5. The CDR3 sequence is 13 residues long. CDR3 bases: TGCAGTGCCCAGACAGGGGGTGATGAAAAACTGTTTTTT. It encodes CSAQTGGDEKLFF.

The J gene is TRBJ2-3, the V gene TRBV5-6; TRBD1 matches 8 bases. Trimming at V came to 2 bases and at J to 2 bases, leaving 4 bases not matched to a gene. The germline CDR1 and CDR2 sequences are SGHDT and YYEEEE. The CDR3 sequence is 15 residues long. The CDR3 nucleotides read TGTGCCAGCAGCTTTGGGCAGGGGGCCACAGATACGCAGTATTTT. Encoded protein: CASSFGQGATDTQYF.

The V gene is TRBV11-2, the J gene TRBJ2-1, with D perhaps TRBD1 or TRBD2 (6 bases each). V was pared by 3 bases and J by 0 bases, with 9 bases between. The CDR3 spans 15 residues. Looked up from germline, CDR1 is SGHAT and CDR2 is FQNNGV. CDR3 nucleotide sequence: TGTGCCAGCAGCTTGGGGGGCCCCTCCTACAATGAGCAGTTCTTC. It specifies CASSLGGPSYNEQFF.

This clonotype was found a few times. The CDR3, as DNA: TGTGCAAGTCGCTTAGCGTCCGGGCCGGAGTGGCAGTTCTTC. It encodes CASRLASGPEWQFF. This chain connects TRBV12-2 to TRBJ2-1; the table's TRBD1 call for D was not verified on the DNA. TRBV12-2 is recorded as a pseudogene. This CDR3 is 14 amino acids long.

The DNA for the CDR3 is TGCGCCAGCAGCCAAGGGGACAACATCTATGGCTACACCTTC. It yields the protein CASSQGDNIYGYTF. The chain is built from TRBV4-1 and TRBJ1-2; possibly TRBD1 for D (6 bases). Per the germline V gene, CDR1 is MGHRA and CDR2 is YSYEKL. Trimming cost V 1 base and J 4 bases, with 10 bases left between them. The CDR3 length is 14 residues.

This chain connects TRBV6-2 or TRBV6-3 to TRBJ2-3, with 10 positions matching TRBD2. CDR1 and CDR2 from the germline V gene are MNHEY and SVGEGT. J gave up 2 bases and V 6 bases, and 8 bases lay outside the gene matches. The length of the CDR3 is 16 residues. The CDR3 sequence: CASSPPLAGDTDTQYF. The DNA for the CDR3 is TGTGCCAGCAGCCCCCCTCTAGCGGGGGACACAGATACGCAGTATTTT.

In its sample, this clonotype was seen a few times. The V gene is TRBV14, the J gene TRBJ2-5; TRBD2 matches at 7 bases. The CDR3 covers 16 residues. The V segment lost 1 base and the J segment 5 bases; nucleotides outside the gene matches: 10. Looked up from germline, CDR1 is SGHDN and CDR2 is FVKESK. The CDR3 protein is CASSQGLAVGDETQYF. In DNA form, the CDR3 reads TGTGCCAGCAGCCAAGGGCTAGCGGTTGGAGATGAGACCCAGTACTTC.

The chain carries TRBV6-2 or TRBV6-3 and TRBJ2-6; D remains unclear. The CDR3 is 13 amino acids. Germline V CDR1 and CDR2: MNHEY, SVGEGT. With 2 bases removed from V and 3 bases from J, the gap between germline ends came to 2 bases. The CDR3 nucleotides read TGTGCCAGCAGTTACGGTGGGGCCAACGTCCTGACTTTC. Its translation: CASSYGGANVLTF.

This clonotype was seen a few times. The CDR3: CASSPDLSYEQYV. The CDR3 coding sequence is TGTGCCAGCAGCCCAGACCTATCCTACGAGCAGTACGTC. The gene calls are TRBV7-9 and TRBJ2-7; no clear D gene. The CDR3 has 13 amino acids. Trimming removed 5 bases at V and 1 base at J, with 9 bases between. Germline V gene data show CDR1 as SEHNR and CDR2 as FQNEAQ (reference sequence).